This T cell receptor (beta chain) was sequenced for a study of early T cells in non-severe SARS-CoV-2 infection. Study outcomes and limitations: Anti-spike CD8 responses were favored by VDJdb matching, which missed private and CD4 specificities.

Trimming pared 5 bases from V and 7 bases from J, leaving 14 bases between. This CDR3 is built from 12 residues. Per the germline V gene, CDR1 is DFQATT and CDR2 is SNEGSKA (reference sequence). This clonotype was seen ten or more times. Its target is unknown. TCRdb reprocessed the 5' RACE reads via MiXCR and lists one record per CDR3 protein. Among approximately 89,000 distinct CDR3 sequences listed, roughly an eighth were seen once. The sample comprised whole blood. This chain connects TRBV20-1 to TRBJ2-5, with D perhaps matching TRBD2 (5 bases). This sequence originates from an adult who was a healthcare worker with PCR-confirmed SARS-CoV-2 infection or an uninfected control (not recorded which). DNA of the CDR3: TGCAGTGCTTGGGGATCGAGCGGGACCCAGTACTTC. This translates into CSAWGSSGTQYF.